The 22 T cell receptor beta chains reported below all come from one sample, sequenced in a study of control samples from healthy donors and cancer patients. Produced via immunoSEQ multiplex PCR; TCRdb's table is partial and in-frame only. This sample carries under 150,000 clones, roughly 94% of them seen once, and the ten largest clones take approximately 4%. The sample taken for sequencing was blood. The receptors derive from a man younger than 40 in good health.

This rearrangement joins TRBV29-1 to TRBJ1-2, with D maybe TRBD1 (5 bases). The CDR3 extends over 13 amino acids. CDR1 and CDR2 (germline): SQVTM, ANQGSEA. Trimming left V 4 bases short and J 5 bases short, with 14 bases between. CDR3: CSVVRTGEYGYTF. CDR3 coding DNA: TGCAGCGTTGTTCGCACGGGGGAATATGGCTACACCTTC.

The chain employs TRBV9 and TRBJ1-6; D ambiguous. Trimming stripped 0 bases from V and 14 bases from J, with 12 bases between. CDR3 size: 13 residues. Germline assignment: CDR1 SGDLS and CDR2 YYNGEE. This CDR3 is CASSVAPGGSLHF. CDR3 DNA: TGTGCCAGCAGCGTAGCCCCTGGTGGGTCCCTCCACTTT.

The DNA for the CDR3 is TGTGCCAGCAGCCAAGCTCCGGGAAGAATCTATGGCTACACCTTC. As protein: CASSQAPGRIYGYTF. The chain carries TRBV3-1 (or the pseudogene TRBV3-2) and TRBJ1-2; D remains ambiguous. CDR3 length: 15 amino acids. Trimming cost V 1 base and J 4 bases, with 13 bases left between them. Germline lookup yields CDR1 LGHDT and CDR2 YNNKEL (reference sequence).

This sequence joins TRBV5-6 and TRBJ2-3, with D maybe TRBD2 (6 bases). The CDR3 covers 19 residues. The V gene lost 1 base and the J gene lost 3 bases, with 24 bases spanning the gap. Germline V gives CDR1 SGHDT, CDR2 YYEEEE. The CDR3 sequence: CASSLWGSGGNSGTDTQYF. In DNA form, the CDR3 reads TGTGCCAGCAGCTTGTGGGGGTCCGGGGGTAATAGTGGGACAGATACGCAGTATTTT.

This clone was detected a few times. The chain carries TRBV18 and TRBJ1-1, with unresolved D. Germline V gene lookup returns CDR1 KGHSH and CDR2 LQKENI. The CDR3 contains 14 residues. The V end was cut by 2 bases, the J end by 11 bases, with 18 bases between. The CDR3 DNA follows: TGTGCCAGCTCACCAGAGGTCAATCGCCCGGGGGCTTTCTTT. This translates into CASSPEVNRPGAFF.

The chain couples TRBV30 to TRBJ2-4; D uncertain. The CDR3 is 14 residues long. Germline-derived CDR1 and CDR2 are GTSNPN and SVGIG (reference sequence). The V and J ends lost 0 bases and 8 bases respectively, with 14 bases between them. CDR3 amino acids: CAWSVHRQVHIQYF. CDR3 nucleotide sequence: TGTGCCTGGAGTGTACACCGGCAAGTACACATTCAGTACTTC.

The chain has TRBV5-6 and TRBJ1-6; D may be TRBD1 (6 bases). Trimming removed 0 bases from V and 9 bases from J, with 13 bases in between. Per the germline V gene, CDR1 is SGHDT and CDR2 is YYEEEE. This CDR3 has 15 residues. CDR3 in DNA: TGTGCCAGCAGCTTGGCCCACGGCAGGGGTTCACCCCTCCACTTT. Translated: CASSLAHGRGSPLHF. Using reference TRBV5-6 and TRBJ1-6 for the parts outside the CDR3, the full variable domain is DAGVTQSPTHLIKTRGQQVTLRCSPKSGHDTVSWYQQALGQGPQFIFQYYEEEERQRGNFPDRFSGHQFPNYSSELNVNALLLGDSALYLCASSLAHGRGSPLHFGNGTRLTVT.

This clone has more than one count but fewer than ten. The CDR3 DNA reads TGTGCCAGCAGTGAAGAAGCGGGAGGCACCGGGGAGCTGTTTTTT. This encodes CASSEEAGGTGELFF. The chain has TRBV6-4 and TRBJ2-2, with TRBD2 matching over 9 bases. The CDR3 is made up of 15 amino acids. The V segment lost 3 bases and the J segment 4 bases; nucleotides outside the gene matches: 3. Germline CDR1 and CDR2: MRHNA and SNTAGT.

The chain is built from TRBV7-2 and TRBJ2-3, with D possibly being TRBD2 (5 bases). Germline loops: CDR1 SGHTA, CDR2 FQGNSA. This CDR3 is 14 amino acids long. V was clipped by 6 bases and J by 4 bases, with 14 bases between them. DNA of the CDR3: TGTGCCAGCAGTCGGCGGGTAAGAGCAGATACGCAGTATTTT. Its protein is CASSRRVRADTQYF.

The chain uses TRBV18 and TRBJ2-7; D is uncertain. Germline lookup yields CDR1 KGHSH and CDR2 LQKENI. Trimming shortened V by 3 bases and J by 5 bases, and 14 bases separated the two germline ends. The CDR3 loop spans 14 amino acids. The CDR3 sequence: CASSPVGRVDEQYF. CDR3 in DNA: TGTGCCAGCTCACCGGTTGGACGGGTTGACGAGCAGTACTTC. Based on the CDR3 plus reference TRBV18 and TRBJ2-7, the full variable domain is NAGVMQNPRHLVRRRGQEARLRCSPMKGHSHVYWYRQLPEEGLKFMVYLQKENIIDESGMPKERFSAEFPKEGPSILRIQQVVRGDSAAYFCASSPVGRVDEQYFGPGTRLTVT.

The V and J genes are TRBV9 and TRBJ2-6, with D maybe TRBD1 (6 bases). The CDR3 runs 19 residues. Germline V gives CDR1 SGDLS, CDR2 YYNGEE. The V and J ends lost 3 bases and 0 bases respectively, with 19 bases between them. The DNA of the CDR3 is TGTGCCAGCAGCGGCAACAGGGACCTGGGCCTCTCTGGGGCCAACGTCCTGACTTTC. Its translation is CASSGNRDLGLSGANVLTF.

This chain connects TRBV27 to TRBJ2-7, with TRBD1 matching over 8 bases. Germline values: CDR1 MNHEY, CDR2 SMNVEV (reference sequence). This CDR3 spans 15 amino acids. V lost 4 bases, J lost 1 base, and 6 bases stayed unmatched. CDR3 nucleotides: TGTGCCAGCAGTTGGCAGACAGGGGTATCCTACGAGCAGTACTTC. This gives the protein CASSWQTGVSYEQYF.

V is TRBV30 and J is TRBJ1-3, with D possibly matching TRBD1 (5 bases). Trimming removed 0 bases from V and 2 bases from J, with 5 bases in between. The CDR3 is 13 amino acids. In germline, CDR1 is GTSNPN, CDR2 SVGIG (reference sequence). This CDR3 is CAWSVGAGNTIYF. The DNA for the CDR3 is TGTGCCTGGAGTGTAGGGGCTGGAAACACCATATATTTT.

The chain is built from TRBV19 and TRBJ2-1; D is uncertain. The CDR3 runs 14 residues. CDR1 is LNHDA, CDR2 SQIVND, per germline (reference sequence). Trimming left V 2 bases short and J 5 bases short, with 10 bases between. The CDR3 DNA sequence: TGTGCCAGTAGTATATTGGGGATCAACAATGAGCAGTTCTTC. It specifies CASSILGINNEQFF.

In nucleotides, the CDR3 is TGTGCCACCAGCAGAGATCTAGGATGGAACACTGAAGCTTTCTTT. Its translation: CATSRDLGWNTEAFF. The V and J genes are TRBV15 and TRBJ1-1; no definite D call. CDR3 length: 15 amino acids. Per germline, CDR1 LNHNV and CDR2 YYDKDF (reference sequence). V lost 0 bases to trimming and J lost 1 base, with 9 bases between them.

The chain couples TRBV18 to TRBJ1-5, with D perhaps TRBD1 (5 bases). The V end lost 4 bases, the J end lost 7 bases, and 11 bases lay between the germline ends. The germline V gene has CDR1 KGHSH and CDR2 LQKENI. This CDR3 contains 13 residues. CDR3 in DNA: TGTGCCAGCTCACGGGGGTTGGAACAGCCCCAGCATTTT. It specifies CASSRGLEQPQHF.

The chain is built from TRBV10-3 and TRBJ2-7; 7 bases are shared with TRBD2. The V gene end was trimmed by 2 bases and the J gene end by 5 bases; junction bases not matched to a gene: 0. There are 12 residues in the CDR3. In germline, CDR1 is ENHRY, CDR2 SYGVKD. CDR3 in DNA: TGTGCCATCAGTGAGCGGGGGGACGAGCAGTACTTC. Its translation is CAISERGDEQYF.

The gene calls are TRBV27 and TRBJ1-6, with a possible D match to TRBD1 (6 bases). Germline V CDR1 and CDR2: MNHEY, SMNVEV (reference sequence). This CDR3 is built from 17 residues. V lost 5 bases to trimming and J lost 6 bases, with 20 bases between them. CDR3 residues: CASSTRARTASNSPLHF. The DNA of the CDR3 is TGTGCCAGCAGTACACGCGCCCGGACAGCCTCTAATTCACCCCTCCACTTT.

V usage is TRBV5-6 and J usage is TRBJ1-1; D uncertain. The CDR3 has 11 amino acids. V was cut by 0 bases and J by 6 bases, with 3 bases left in between. CDR1 is SGHDT and CDR2 is YYEEEE in the germline V gene. The DNA for the CDR3 is TGTGCCAGCAGCTTGGGGCCTGAAGCTTTCTTT. Translation gives CASSLGPEAFF.

The chain employs TRBV9 and TRBJ1-3; D gene uncertain. CDR1 and CDR2 (germline): SGDLS, YYNGEE. The CDR3 consists of 14 residues. V gave up 0 bases and J gave up 9 bases, with 13 bases separating them. CDR3 coding DNA: TGTGCCAGCAGCGTAGATCCCAGCCGGGTCACCATATATTTT. Its protein is CASSVDPSRVTIYF.

This chain uses TRBV7-2 with TRBJ1-2; D is undetermined. The CDR3 covers 14 residues. V lost 4 bases to trimming and J lost 8 bases, with 17 bases between them. From germline, CDR1 is SGHTA and CDR2 FQGNSA. The CDR3 is CASSSYTAFGGYTF. The DNA for the CDR3 is TGTGCCAGCAGCTCTTATACAGCATTCGGGGGCTACACCTTC.

V usage is TRBV7-9 and J usage is TRBJ1-3, with TRBD1 identical over 7 bases. The CDR3 is made up of 14 amino acids. V dropped 3 bases and J dropped 1; count of bases not matched to a gene: 0. Germline V lookup: CDR1 SEHNR, CDR2 FQNEAQ (reference sequence). CDR3 nucleotides: TGTGCCAGCAGCTTGGGACAGTCTGGAAACACCATATATTTT. It is translated as CASSLGQSGNTIYF.